The 13 T cell receptor beta chains below all came from one sample that was sequenced in a study of blood T cell repertoires in COVID-19. Produced via immunoSEQ multiplex PCR; TCRdb's table is partial and in-frame only. The table lists 250,000 to 300,000 clones, 70% to 90% of them singletons. What was sequenced was peripheral blood. The source of these receptors is a woman aged 70 to 79 with COVID-19, enrolled during active disease.

The chain employs TRBV10-3 and TRBJ2-7, with 7 nucleotides matching TRBD1. The CDR3 consists of 13 residues. V was pared by 9 bases and J by 3 bases, with 8 bases of the junction left unmatched. In germline, CDR1 is ENHRY, CDR2 SYGVKD. This CDR3 reads CAITGQLDYEQYF. CDR3 bases: TGTGCCATTACGGGACAGCTAGACTACGAGCAGTACTTC.

J is TRBJ2-2 and V is TRBV3-1 (or the pseudogene TRBV3-2), with D perhaps matching TRBD1 (5 bases). The germline CDR1 and CDR2 sequences are LGHDT and YNNKEL (reference sequence). The germline V and J ends were trimmed by 3 bases and 7 bases, with 15 bases remaining between them. The CDR3 spans 15 residues. Written as DNA, the CDR3 is TGTGCCAGCAGCCAGACCCCCGCAGGGATCGGGGAGCTGTTTTTT. This sequence encodes CASSQTPAGIGELFF.

The chain joins TRBV6-1 to TRBJ2-5, with 12 positions matching TRBD1. V lost 3 bases and J lost 4; bases outside the gene matches: 6. The CDR3 consists of 16 residues. The germline V gene encodes CDR1 MNHNS and CDR2 SASEGT. CDR3 DNA sequence: TGTGCCAGCAGTGAGGCCCGGGACAGGGGGCGAGAGACCCAGTACTTC. It specifies CASSEARDRGRETQYF.

V is TRBV28 and J is TRBJ1-1, with 7 bases identical to TRBD1. The CDR3 is 16 amino acids. V lost 5 bases and J lost 5; bases outside the gene matches: 14. The V gene's germline CDR1 is MDHEN and CDR2 SYDVKM. The CDR3 spells CASSRGGGSGWTEAFF. The CDR3 bases are TGTGCCAGCAGTCGTGGAGGGGGCTCCGGATGGACTGAAGCTTTCTTT.

Turning to this clone: The sample holds other DNA sequences that translate to the same CDR3. CDR3 DNA sequence: TGTGCCAGCAGTTTAGAGGGATACGAGCAGTACTTC. This encodes CASSLEGYEQYF. J is TRBJ2-7 and V is TRBV28; D is possibly TRBD2 (5 bases). The CDR3 runs 12 residues. Trimming pared 2 bases from V and 4 bases from J, leaving 6 bases between. Germline-derived CDR1 and CDR2 are MDHEN and SYDVKM.

The V and J genes are TRBV19 and TRBJ2-1; D gene ambiguous. Deletions cut 4 bases from V and 0 bases from J, with 13 bases between. Germline CDR1 LNHDA, CDR2 SQIVND (reference sequence). This CDR3 is built from 16 residues. CDR3 nucleotides: TGTGCCAGTAGTAAAGCAGCACTACCCTCCTACAATGAGCAGTTCTTC. It encodes CASSKAALPSYNEQFF.

The V and J genes are TRBV19 and TRBJ2-1; D might be TRBD2 (6 bases). The V gene's germline CDR1 is LNHDA and CDR2 SQIVND (reference sequence). Trimming left V 0 bases short and J 3 bases short, with 9 bases between. This CDR3 has 15 amino acids. CDR3 DNA: TGTGCCAGTAGTATAGACGACGGGGGCTACAATGAGCAGTTCTTC. It yields the protein CASSIDDGGYNEQFF.

J is TRBJ1-1 and V is TRBV30, with D tentatively TRBD1 (5 bases). The V gene's germline CDR1 is GTSNPN and CDR2 SVGIG (reference sequence). There are 13 residues in the CDR3. Trimming shortened V by 5 bases and J by 0 bases, and 10 bases separated the two germline ends. CDR3 DNA: TGTGCCTGGGGGACGGACATGAACACTGAAGCTTTCTTT. Translating gives CAWGTDMNTEAFF. The entire variable domain, with the rest obtained from reference TRBV30 and TRBJ1-1, is as follows: SQTIHQWPATLVQPVGSPLSLECTVEGTSNPNLYWYRQAAGRGLQLLFYSVGIGQISSEVPQNLSASRPQDRQFILSSKKLLLSDSGFYLCAWGTDMNTEAFFGQGTRLTVV.

The chain uses TRBV19 and TRBJ2-7; TRBD1 agrees at 10 bases. The J segment lost 4 bases and the V segment lost 3 bases, leaving 6 bases of the junction unmatched. In germline, CDR1 is LNHDA, CDR2 SQIVND (reference sequence). This CDR3 has 15 amino acids. CDR3 bases: TGTGCCAGTAGTATTTCGGGACAGGGGATTTACGAGCAGTACTTC. This encodes CASSISGQGIYEQYF.

V usage is TRBV12-5 and J usage is TRBJ1-5, with 10 bases fitting TRBD1. CDR3 size: 16 residues. CDR1 and CDR2 from the germline V gene are LGHNT and FRNRAP. The trim removed 5 bases at V and 2 bases at J, leaving 6 bases unmatched. The DNA for the CDR3 is TGTGCTAGTGGTCCCCGGGGACAGGGGCGCAATCAGCCCCAGCATTTT. Translated: CASGPRGQGRNQPQHF.

This chain connects TRBV7-9 to TRBJ1-2; no firm D call. CDR1 is SEHNR and CDR2 is FQNEAQ in the germline V gene (reference sequence). Trimming cost V 5 bases and J 0 bases, with 13 bases left between them. The CDR3 is 15 residues long. CDR3 loop: CASSPQQEANYGYTF. The CDR3 DNA reads TGTGCCAGCAGCCCGCAGCAGGAAGCTAACTATGGCTACACCTTC.

The rearrangement uses TRBV10-1 and TRBJ2-3; D possibly matches TRBD1 or TRBD2 (9 bases each). CDR3 length: 20 residues. The V gene lost 2 bases and the J gene lost 2 bases, with 26 bases spanning the gap. CDR1 and CDR2 (germline): WNHNN, SYGVQD (reference sequence). For the CDR3, the DNA is TGCGCCAGCAGTGAGCCCGACAGGGGGGCTAGCGGGGCATACACAGATACGCAGTATTTT. It translates to CASSEPDRGASGAYTDTQYF.

The J gene is TRBJ1-1, the V gene TRBV5-1; no clear D gene. The germline V gene has CDR1 SGHRS and CDR2 YFSETQ. With 1 base removed from V and 4 bases from J, the gap between germline ends came to 17 bases. CDR3 length: 16 residues. The CDR3 sequence is CASSLSPGVEVTEAFF. For the CDR3, the DNA is TGCGCCAGCAGCTTGTCACCCGGGGTTGAGGTCACTGAAGCTTTCTTT.